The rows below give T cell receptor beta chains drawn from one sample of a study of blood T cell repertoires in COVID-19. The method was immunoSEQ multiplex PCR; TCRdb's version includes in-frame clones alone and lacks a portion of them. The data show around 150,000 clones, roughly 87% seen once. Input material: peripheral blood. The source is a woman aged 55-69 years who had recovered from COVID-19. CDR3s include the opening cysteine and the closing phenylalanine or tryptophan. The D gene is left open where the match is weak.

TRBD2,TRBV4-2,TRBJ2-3,CASSRQSGSGSPDGQYF,TGTGCCAGCAGCCGGCAGTCTGGTAGCGGGTCCCCGGACGGGCAGTATTTT
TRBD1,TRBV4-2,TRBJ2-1,CASSQDSGQGSREQFF,TGTGCCAGCAGCCAAGACTCAGGACAGGGGTCGCGAGAGCAGTTCTTC
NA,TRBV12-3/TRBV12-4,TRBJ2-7,CASSSSNYEQYF,TGTGCCAGCAGCTCGAGCAACTACGAGCAGTACTTC
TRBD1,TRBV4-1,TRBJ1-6,CASSQENNRGYSPLHF,TGCGCCAGCAGCCAAGAAAATAACAGGGGATATTCACCCCTCCACTTT
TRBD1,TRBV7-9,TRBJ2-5,CASSGTGQETQYF,TGTGCCAGCAGTGGGACAGGCCAAGAGACCCAGTACTTC
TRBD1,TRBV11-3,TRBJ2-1,CASSWDRAPYNEQFF,TGTGCCAGCAGCTGGGACAGGGCGCCTTACAATGAGCAGTTCTTC
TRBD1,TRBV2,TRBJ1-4,CASSPGTGNQKLFF,TGTGCCAGCAGCCCCGGGACAGGCAATCAAAAACTGTTTTTT
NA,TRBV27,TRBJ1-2,CASSFRSGGGYTF,TGTGCCAGCAGTTTTCGGTCTGGCGGCGGCTACACCTTC
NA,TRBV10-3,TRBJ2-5,CAIKGQTGETQYF,TGTGCCATCAAAGGACAGACTGGGGAGACCCAGTACTTC
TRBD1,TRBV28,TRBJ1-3,CASSLLGTASGNTIYF,TGTGCCAGCAGTTTGTTGGGGACAGCGTCCGGAAACACCATATATTTT